This T cell receptor (beta chain) was recovered during a study of early T cells in non-severe SARS-CoV-2 infection. Study-wide background: With bulk RNA from unsorted whole blood as input, sequencing yielded unpaired chains. Study-level findings and limits: Anti-spike CD8 specificities were favored by VDJdb matching, whose results missed private and CD4 specificities.

V shed 5 bases and J 2 bases; nucleotides not matched to a gene: 5. Germline V gives CDR1 SGHVS, CDR2 FNYEAQ. This CDR3 is 14 amino acids long. This clonotype has ten or more counts. Its antigen is unidentified. Unique molecular identifier tags were affixed to discrete cDNA molecules. One entry per CDR3 protein, called by TCRdb with MiXCR from the 5' RACE reads. The top ten hold 1.2% to 1.5% of the sample, which has under 65,000 distinct CDR3 sequences, under 15% seen once. The receptor was isolated from an adult who was a healthcare worker with PCR-confirmed SARS-CoV-2 infection or an uninfected control (not recorded which). V gene TRBV7-6 combines with J gene TRBJ2-7; TRBD1 agrees at 8 bases. The sequenced material came from whole blood. The CDR3 region is CASSHRDRTYEQYF. CDR3 DNA: TGTGCCAGCAGCCACCGGGACAGGACCTACGAGCAGTACTTC.